What follows are 23 T cell receptor beta chains derived from one specimen sequenced in a study of T cell responses to AZD1222 COVID-19 vaccine. The data were produced by immunoSEQ multiplex PCR, yet TCRdb's version contains in-frame clones alone and is incomplete. Among 150,000 to 200,000 clones listed, 85% to 95% were seen once. Sequencing used peripheral blood, obtained on day 0 of AZD1222 vaccination. The origin of the receptors is an adult in good health.

This sequence joins TRBV29-1 and TRBJ1-2; TRBD1 agrees at 7 bases. Germline V lookup: CDR1 SQVTM, CDR2 ANQGSEA. Trimming took 5 bases from V and 4 from J; bases not matched to a gene: 7. The CDR3 is 13 amino acids. CDR3 coding DNA: TGCAGCGTTCCACAGGGGTCTGTCTATGGCTACACCTTC. Amino acid sequence: CSVPQGSVYGYTF.

A word on this clone: The junction and the germline gene differ at one end; a read error may be behind it. The chain is built from TRBV14 and TRBJ2-3; 14 bases map to TRBD2. Germline CDR1 reads SGHDN; CDR2 reads FVKESK. The CDR3 length is 13 residues. The CDR3 DNA sequence: TGTGCCAGCAGCCAAGATGGGACTAGCGGGAGTAAATTT. Translating gives CASSQDGTSGSKF.

This rearrangement joins TRBV15 to TRBJ1-5; D unresolved. The CDR3 covers 16 residues. The germline gives CDR1 LNHNV, CDR2 YYDKDF (reference sequence). The V gene lost 1 base and the J gene lost 0 bases, with 10 bases spanning the gap. CDR3 sequence reads: CATSRGAPYSNQPQHF. In DNA form, the CDR3 reads TGTGCCACCAGCAGAGGAGCACCTTATAGCAATCAGCCCCAGCATTTT.

The chain recombines TRBV6-5 with TRBJ1-1; weak D call: TRBD1 (5 bases). Trimming removed 6 bases at V and 8 bases at J, with 22 bases between. There are 15 residues in the CDR3. Germline V gene data show CDR1 as MNHEY and CDR2 as SVGAGI. The CDR3 bases are TGTGCCAGCAGGTATGAACCGGGGACTCCGAGGGAAGCTTTCTTT. Translating it yields CASRYEPGTPREAFF.

This clone appeared a single time. The chain recombines TRBV4-1 with TRBJ2-1, with D tentatively TRBD1 or TRBD2 (6 bases each). This CDR3 spans 13 amino acids. Germline V lookup: CDR1 MGHRA, CDR2 YSYEKL. Trimming removed 3 bases from V and 7 bases from J, with 10 bases in between. CDR3 in amino acids: CASSQLGGNEQFF. The CDR3 nucleotides are TGCGCCAGCAGCCAGTTAGGGGGGAATGAGCAGTTCTTC.

V usage is TRBV5-4 and J usage is TRBJ1-2; TRBD1 might be the D (5 bases). From germline, CDR1 is SGHNT and CDR2 YYREEE (reference sequence). This CDR3 region has 13 residues. V was shortened by 0 bases and J by 4 bases, with 7 bases between the two germline ends. The CDR3 reads CASSLGGVYGYTF. In nucleotides, the CDR3 is TGTGCCAGCAGCTTGGGAGGGGTCTATGGCTACACCTTC.

The chain carries TRBV2 and TRBJ1-4; D is unresolved. This CDR3 contains 12 residues. Germline-derived CDR1 and CDR2 are SNHLY and FYNNEI. V was trimmed by 7 bases and J by 8 bases, leaving 11 bases between them. CDR3: CASNLVEEKLFF. Written as DNA, the CDR3 is TGTGCCAGCAACTTAGTAGAAGAAAAACTGTTTTTT. Drawing the rest from reference TRBV2 and TRBJ1-4, the complete variable domain is EPEVTQTPSHQVTQMGQEVILRCVPISNHLYFYWYRQILGQKVEFLVSFYNNEISEKSEIFDDQFSVERPDGSNFTLKIRSTKLEDSAMYFCASNLVEEKLFFGSGTQLSVL.

The chain joins TRBV28 to TRBJ1-2; 10 positions agree with TRBD1. Trimming cost V 7 bases and J 3 bases; bases outside gene matches: 8. Germline V gives CDR1 MDHEN, CDR2 SYDVKM. This CDR3 has 15 amino acids. The CDR3 region is CASIPPGQGYYGYTF. As DNA, the CDR3 is TGTGCCAGCATACCCCCGGGACAGGGGTACTATGGCTACACCTTC.

Turning to this clone: At the DNA level, this CDR3 is encoded by other sequences in the same sample as well. CDR3 coding DNA: TGTGCCAGCAGTTTAGCAGGCACAGATACGCAGTATTTT. Translation gives CASSLAGTDTQYF. The chain employs TRBV12-3 or TRBV12-4 and TRBJ2-3; D is undetermined. This CDR3 has 13 residues. With 0 bases removed from V and 1 base from J, the gap between germline ends came to 2 bases.

This rearrangement joins TRBV15 to TRBJ1-6; D remains unclear. V was clipped by 5 bases and J by 7 bases, with 18 bases between them. Germline V gives CDR1 LNHNV, CDR2 YYDKDF (reference sequence). The CDR3 loop spans 16 amino acids. The CDR3 DNA follows: TGTGCCACCAGCTCCCGGTGGAACCTAAGAAATTCACCCCTCCACTTT. This codes for CATSSRWNLRNSPLHF. The full variable domain, completed using reference TRBV15 and TRBJ1-6, is DAMVIQNPRYQVTQFGKPVTLSCSQTLNHNVMYWYQQKSSQAPKLLFHYYDKDFNNEADTPDNFQSRRPNTSFCFLDIRSPGLGDTAMYLCATSSRWNLRNSPLHFGNGTRLTVT.

This clone was seen a single time. V gene TRBV7-2 combines with J gene TRBJ1-2, with TRBD1 matching over 9 bases. This CDR3 contains 16 residues. V lost 2 bases to trimming and J lost 4 bases; unmatched junction nucleotides: 8. CDR1 SGHTA and CDR2 FQGNSA come from the germline V gene. CDR3 loop: CASSLKTGGGGYGYTF. DNA of the CDR3: TGTGCCAGCAGCTTAAAGACAGGGGGGGGTGGCTATGGCTACACCTTC.

The chain recombines TRBV28 with TRBJ2-5, with TRBD1 matching over 7 bases. There are 17 residues in the CDR3. CDR1 is MDHEN and CDR2 is SYDVKM in the germline V gene. V lost 1 base to trimming and J lost 4 bases; unmatched junction nucleotides: 12. CDR3 nucleotides: TGTGCCAGCAGTTTATTTTCACAGGGGTTAAAGAGAGAGACCCAGTACTTC. Its translation is CASSLFSQGLKRETQYF.

The V call is TRBV6-6, the J call TRBJ2-5; 8 bases align to TRBD2. There are 15 residues in the CDR3. Trimming removed 6 bases from V and 0 bases from J; junction bases left unmatched: 6. Germline CDR1 MNHNY, CDR2 SVGAGI (reference sequence). The CDR3 reads CASSGGVAYQETQYF. CDR3 bases: TGTGCCAGCAGCGGGGGGGTTGCGTACCAAGAGACCCAGTACTTC.

The V call is TRBV2, the J call TRBJ2-2, with 10 bases that match TRBD2. CDR1 and CDR2 (germline): SNHLY, FYNNEI. This CDR3 region has 14 residues. The J segment lost 5 bases and the V segment lost 6 bases, leaving 3 bases of the junction unmatched. CDR3 DNA: TGTGCCAGCAGACTAGCGGGGAGTACCGGGGAGCTGTTTTTT. As protein: CASRLAGSTGELFF.

Within the sample, this clone is medium-sized (0.01 to 0.1%). V usage is TRBV19 and J usage is TRBJ1-5; 9 bases match TRBD1. The CDR3 extends over 15 amino acids. Unmatched junction bases numbered 6, after V lost 3 bases and J lost 6 bases. From germline, CDR1 is LNHDA and CDR2 SQIVND (reference sequence). The CDR3 here is CASSIVTGGTQPQHF. DNA for the CDR3: TGTGCCAGTAGTATCGTCACAGGGGGCACTCAGCCCCAGCATTTT.

This clone was found once. The chain joins TRBV2 to TRBJ1-6; D uncertain. The length of the CDR3 is 16 residues. The ends were cut back, 1 base at V and 5 bases at J, with 12 bases in the middle. Germline lookup yields CDR1 SNHLY and CDR2 FYNNEI. The CDR3 here is CASSEDRPVNNSPLHF. The CDR3 DNA reads TGTGCCAGCAGTGAAGACCGACCGGTAAATAATTCACCCCTCCACTTT.

The genes are TRBV7-3 and TRBJ2-1; TRBD2 matches at 8 bases. Trimming took 5 bases from V and 7 from J; bases not matched to a gene: 10. The CDR3 runs 15 residues. CDR1 SGHTA and CDR2 FQGTGA come from the germline V gene. The CDR3 DNA reads TGTGCCAGCAGCCGATCCAGCGGGAGTCGTAATGAGCAGTTCTTC. Its protein product is CASSRSSGSRNEQFF.

The CDR3 reads CASSGQHTEAFF. The CDR3 coding sequence is TGTGCCAGCAGCGGACAGCACACTGAAGCTTTCTTT. J is TRBJ1-1 and V is TRBV12-3 or TRBV12-4, with D possibly being TRBD1 (6 bases). V gave up 6 bases and J gave up 3 bases, with 8 bases separating them. The CDR3 is made up of 12 amino acids.

A word on this clone: The junction departs from the called germline gene at one end, perhaps through a read error. The J gene is TRBJ1-2, the V gene TRBV19, with unresolved D. Germline V gene lookup returns CDR1 LNHDA and CDR2 SQIVND (reference sequence). This CDR3 is built from 15 residues. The DNA for the CDR3 is TGTGCCAGCAGTATAGCCCGCCTCACCCACCTTGGCTACACCTTC. The encoded protein is CASSIARLTHLGYTF.

Note on this clone: Other nucleotide sequences in the sample specify the same CDR3. The chain employs TRBV10-1 and TRBJ2-7; a possible D gene is TRBD1 (6 bases). V shed 2 bases and J shed 11 bases, with 16 bases lying between them. CDR1 is WNHNN, CDR2 SYGVQD, per germline (reference sequence). This CDR3 is built from 13 residues. The CDR3, as DNA: TGCGCCAGCAGTGAGAGCAGGGGACAAGGGGAGTACTTC. The encoded protein is CASSESRGQGEYF.

This clone appeared a few times. This chain joins TRBV6-5 and TRBJ2-1, with 11 bases matching TRBD2. The CDR3 runs to 14 residues. V trimming: 5 bases; J trimming: 16 bases; junction bases outside the gene matches: 13. Germline loops: CDR1 MNHEY, CDR2 SVGAGI. The CDR3 region is CASSPGLAGQGSFF. As DNA, the CDR3 is TGTGCCAGCAGTCCCGGACTAGCGGGCCAGGGGTCTTTCTTC.

V usage is TRBV6-5 and J usage is TRBJ2-2; D is possibly TRBD1 (6 bases). Trimming removed 5 bases from V and 6 bases from J, with 16 bases in between. Germline CDR1 reads MNHEY; CDR2 reads SVGAGI. CDR3 length: 15 amino acids. The CDR3 loop reads CASSQETGYAGELFF. Written as DNA, the CDR3 is TGTGCCAGCAGTCAGGAAACAGGGTACGCCGGGGAGCTGTTTTTT.

The chain combines TRBV4-1 with TRBJ2-7; TRBD1 matches at 7 bases. J was trimmed by 2 bases and V by 3 bases; bases with no gene match: 7. There are 15 residues in the CDR3. CDR1 and CDR2 (germline): MGHRA, YSYEKL. The CDR3, as DNA: TGCGCCAGCAGCCACCAGGGGGTTGCGACCTACGAGCAGTACTTC. Translated: CASSHQGVATYEQYF.